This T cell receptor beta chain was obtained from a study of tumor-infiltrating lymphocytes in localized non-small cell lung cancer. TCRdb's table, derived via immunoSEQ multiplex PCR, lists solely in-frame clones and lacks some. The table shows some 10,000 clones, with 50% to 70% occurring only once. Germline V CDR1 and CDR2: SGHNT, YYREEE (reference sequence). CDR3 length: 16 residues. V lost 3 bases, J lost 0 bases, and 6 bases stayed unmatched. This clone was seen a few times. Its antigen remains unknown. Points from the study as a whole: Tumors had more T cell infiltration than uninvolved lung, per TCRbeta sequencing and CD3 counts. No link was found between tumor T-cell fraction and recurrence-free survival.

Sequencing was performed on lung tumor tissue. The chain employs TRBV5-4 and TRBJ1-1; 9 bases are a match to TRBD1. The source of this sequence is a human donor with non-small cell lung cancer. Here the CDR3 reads CASSSTDRGMNTEAFF. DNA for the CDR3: TGTGCCAGCAGCTCGACGGACAGGGGAATGAACACTGAAGCTTTCTTT.